These 27 T cell receptor beta chains were all obtained from the same sample, sequenced in a study of CD8 T cells in ankylosing spondylitis. MiXCR, run by TCRdb on the 5' RACE reads, gives a single entry per CDR3 protein. Among hundreds of thousands of distinct CDR3 sequences, under 8.5% were seen once, and the ten largest hold around 4.4%. The source material was blood, either unsorted or a sorted T cell fraction (not recorded which). The receptor set was obtained from a female donor with ankylosing spondylitis or in good health (not recorded which).

This clonotype has a count of ten or more. The chain uses TRBV24-1 and TRBJ2-3; D gene unclear. Germline V CDR1 and CDR2: KGHDR, SFDVKD. Trimming took 0 bases from V and 14 from J, leaving 14 bases between them. There are 13 residues in the CDR3. CDR3 region: CATSDLQGITRYF. DNA for the CDR3: TGTGCCACCAGTGATTTGCAAGGCATAACACGGTATTTT.

This clonotype turned up a few times. The chain uses TRBV18 and TRBJ1-1; 8 positions agree with TRBD1. The CDR3 totals 13 residues. Germline V gives CDR1 KGHSH, CDR2 LQKENI. V lost 5 bases to trimming and J lost 4 bases; unmatched junction nucleotides: 3. CDR3 protein: CASSSDRGTEAFF. DNA of the CDR3: TGTGCCAGCTCAAGCGACAGGGGCACTGAAGCTTTCTTT.

This clonotype came up many times. The V and J genes are TRBV19 and TRBJ2-2; weak D call: TRBD2 (5 bases). The CDR3 runs 15 residues. Trimming shortened V by 7 bases and J by 0 bases, and 12 bases separated the two germline ends. In germline, CDR1 is LNHDA, CDR2 SQIVND (reference sequence). CDR3 residues: CASTVGNSNTGELFF. As DNA, the CDR3 is TGTGCCAGTACCGTCGGGAACTCGAACACCGGGGAGCTGTTTTTT.

This clonotype has a count of ten or more. The CDR3 spells CASSYSPSLTGELFF. For the CDR3, the DNA is TGTGCCAGCAGTTACTCCCCGTCCCTTACCGGGGAGCTGTTTTTT. The chain joins TRBV6-5 to TRBJ2-2; D is unclear. The V and J ends lost 0 bases and 5 bases respectively, with 10 bases between them. Germline assignment: CDR1 MNHEY and CDR2 SVGAGI. This CDR3 comprises 15 residues.

The chain combines TRBV29-1 with TRBJ2-1; D might be TRBD2 (6 bases). This CDR3 is built from 13 residues. V lost 7 bases and J lost 5, with 15 bases in between. Germline assignment: CDR1 SQVTM and CDR2 ANQGSEA. The CDR3 is CSARRDPDNEQFF. CDR3 coding DNA: TGCAGCGCCCGGAGGGATCCCGACAATGAGCAGTTCTTC.

This chain uses TRBV7-9 with TRBJ2-1, with 10 bases lining up with TRBD1. V shed 9 bases and J 0 bases; nucleotides not matched to a gene: 8. The CDR3 has 16 amino acids. Germline loops: CDR1 SEHNR, CDR2 FQNEAQ (reference sequence). In DNA, the CDR3 is TGTGCCAGGGGCCCGGGGACAGGGGACTCCTACAATGAGCAGTTCTTC. Protein: CARGPGTGDSYNEQFF.

This clonotype was detected many times. This chain links TRBV5-1 with TRBJ2-1; tentatively, D is TRBD1 (6 bases). Germline V gene data show CDR1 as SGHRS and CDR2 as YFSETQ. With 0 bases removed from V and 2 bases from J, the gap between germline ends came to 9 bases. The CDR3 runs 15 residues. CDR3 nucleotides: TGCGCCAGCAGCTTGGTAGCAGGGGCCTACAATGAGCAGTTCTTC. It codes for CASSLVAGAYNEQFF.

This clonotype came up many times. DNA for the CDR3: TGCAGTGCTGGACTCACGGGGCTCTACACAGATACGCAGTATTTT. Its protein is CSAGLTGLYTDTQYF. The chain combines TRBV20-1 with TRBJ2-3; D is tentatively TRBD1 or TRBD2 (5 bases each). The germline gives CDR1 DFQATT, CDR2 SNEGSKA (reference sequence). The CDR3 extends over 15 amino acids. Between the trimmed V and J ends, which lost 5 bases and 2 bases, there was a span of 17 bases.

This clonotype occurred many times. For the CDR3, the DNA is TGTGCCATCACCAACACCCTCGGCGAGCAGTACTTC. This sequence encodes CAITNTLGEQYF. This chain joins TRBV10-3 and TRBJ2-7, with unresolved D. The CDR3 runs to 12 residues. Germline lookup yields CDR1 ENHRY and CDR2 SYGVKD. Trimming left V 7 bases short and J 6 bases short, with 13 bases between.

This clonotype has ten or more counts. The chain couples TRBV5-1 to TRBJ2-1, with TRBD2 identical over 7 bases. Germline assignment: CDR1 SGHRS and CDR2 YFSETQ. The CDR3 runs to 16 residues. V dropped 4 bases and J dropped 0; count of bases not matched to a gene: 7. The CDR3 DNA sequence: TGCGCCAGCAGCGGGGAGGGCGGGAGCTCCTACAATGAGCAGTTCTTC. This sequence encodes CASSGEGGSSYNEQFF.

The chain links TRBV6-4 to TRBJ1-1; a weak D match, TRBD1 (6 bases). Trimming shortened V by 0 bases and J by 7 bases, and 9 bases separated the two germline ends. This CDR3 spans 13 amino acids. Germline CDR1 reads MRHNA; CDR2 reads SNTAGT. CDR3: CASSDSGGHEAFF. The CDR3 bases are TGTGCCAGCAGTGACTCTGGGGGACATGAAGCTTTCTTT.

This clonotype was counted ten times or more. The chain uses TRBV7-9 and TRBJ1-2, with 7 bases identical to TRBD1. With 5 bases clipped from V and 8 bases from J, the junction kept 8 bases outside the gene matches. CDR3 length equals 13 residues. Germline assignment: CDR1 SEHNR and CDR2 FQNEAQ (reference sequence). CDR3: CASSQTQGGGYTF. The CDR3 DNA reads TGTGCCAGCAGCCAAACCCAAGGGGGCGGCTACACCTTC.

The V and J genes are TRBV2 and TRBJ2-5; D could derive from TRBD1 or TRBD2 (7 bases each). Trimming left V 4 bases short and J 4 bases short, with 13 bases between. CDR3 size: 14 residues. Germline lookup yields CDR1 SNHLY and CDR2 FYNNEI. CDR3 coding DNA: TGTGCCAGCAGTGCGGGCAGGGGGGGAGAGACCCAGTACTTC. As protein: CASSAGRGGETQYF.

This clonotype was detected ten times or more. V gene TRBV29-1 combines with J gene TRBJ2-3; 9 bases fit TRBD1. Per germline, CDR1 SQVTM and CDR2 ANQGSEA. Losses at the gene ends were 5 bases for V and 1 base for J; bases not matched to a gene: 1. This CDR3 has 13 residues. CDR3 amino acids: CSVRDRGTDTQYF. Written as DNA, the CDR3 is TGCAGCGTTAGGGACAGGGGCACAGATACGCAGTATTTT.

This clonotype has a count of ten or more. The gene calls are TRBV2 and TRBJ2-2; maybe TRBD2 (5 bases). Looked up from germline, CDR1 is SNHLY and CDR2 is FYNNEI. This CDR3 has 14 residues. Deletions cut 6 bases from V and 1 base from J, with 9 bases between. CDR3 amino acids: CASRDSQNTGELFF. CDR3 bases: TGTGCCAGCAGGGACTCGCAGAACACCGGGGAGCTGTTTTTT.

This clonotype was recorded at least ten times. This chain uses TRBV12-3 or TRBV12-4 with TRBJ1-2; no clear D. The CDR3 spans 11 residues. The V end lost 8 bases, the J end lost 2 bases, and 6 bases lay between the germline ends. The chain's CDR3 is CASSQNYGYTF. The CDR3 region has the DNA TGTGCCAGCTCTCAGAACTATGGCTACACCTTC.

This clonotype was seen many times. The rearrangement joins TRBV5-6 to TRBJ1-5; D unclear. Trimming shortened V by 0 bases and J by 8 bases, and 9 bases separated the two germline ends. Germline CDR1 SGHDT, CDR2 YYEEEE. The CDR3 runs 13 residues. In nucleotides, the CDR3 is TGTGCCAGCAGCTTGGGCCGGGGTGAGCCCCAGCATTTT. Translation: CASSLGRGEPQHF.

This clonotype was recorded at least ten times. V and J are TRBV5-5 and TRBJ2-2, with D perhaps given as TRBD1 or TRBD2 (5 bases each). The CDR3 consists of 13 residues. Germline V gene sequence: CDR1 SGHKS, CDR2 YYEKEE (reference sequence). Trimming removed 10 bases from V and 2 bases from J, with 12 bases in between. CDR3 bases: TGTGCCTCATGGGGGTTAAACACCGGGGAGCTGTTTTTT. It is translated as CASWGLNTGELFF.

This clonotype was seen at least ten times. The chain joins TRBV23-1 to TRBJ2-3; D gene ambiguous. TRBV23-1 is reported as an ORF; its role is uncertain. This CDR3 contains 15 residues. Trimming pared 4 bases from V and 5 bases from J, leaving 16 bases between. This CDR3 reads CASSPLPSARDTQYF. The DNA for the CDR3 is TGCGCCAGCAGTCCACTCCCCAGCGCCCGAGATACGCAGTATTTT.

As concerns this clonotype: A much larger clone sits a single nucleotide away, making a read error possible. This chain joins TRBV19 and TRBJ2-4; D is perhaps TRBD1 or TRBD2 (6 bases each). V dropped 3 bases and J dropped 8 bases, with 14 bases sitting between them. The CDR3 is 14 amino acids. The germline V gene has CDR1 LNHDA and CDR2 SQIVND (reference sequence). The CDR3: CASSIQPGDYIQYF. DNA for the CDR3: TGTGCCAGTAGTATCCAGCCAGGGGACTACATTCAGTACTTC.

This clonotype was seen many times. This chain uses TRBV20-1 with TRBJ1-5; possible D gene TRBD1, 5 bases. The CDR3 length is 15 residues. Germline CDR1 and CDR2: DFQATT and SNEGSKA (reference sequence). V gave up 1 base and J gave up 0 bases, with 10 bases separating them. Written as DNA, the CDR3 is TGCAGTGCTAGAGGGGGGGTCTATAGCAATCAGCCCCAGCATTTT. Translation: CSARGGVYSNQPQHF.

Only a few counts were recorded for this clonotype. V and J are TRBV20-1 and TRBJ2-1; tentatively, D is TRBD1 (6 bases). V was pared by 3 bases and J by 4 bases, with 19 bases between. Germline CDR1 DFQATT, CDR2 SNEGSKA (reference sequence). The CDR3 sequence is 16 residues long. CDR3 bases: TGCAGTGCTAGGGACCTGACAGGATACAAGTACAATGAGCAGTTCTTC. It encodes CSARDLTGYKYNEQFF.

This chain connects TRBV7-2 to TRBJ1-2; D gene ambiguous. With 1 base removed from V and 3 bases from J, the gap between germline ends came to 12 bases. The CDR3 runs 15 residues. Looked up from germline, CDR1 is SGHTA and CDR2 is FQGNSA. The CDR3 coding sequence is TGTGCCAGCAGCTTAGAGCCAGGTCCGGACTATGGCTACACCTTC. Translation: CASSLEPGPDYGYTF.

This clonotype was observed at least ten times. This chain joins TRBV12-3 or TRBV12-4 and TRBJ2-7; D is undetermined. CDR3 length: 13 amino acids. The V end lost 5 bases, the J end lost 2 bases, and 10 bases lay between the germline ends. Here the CDR3 reads CASSASITYEQYF. CDR3 DNA: TGTGCCAGCAGTGCTTCGATAACCTACGAGCAGTACTTC.

This clonotype was seen at least ten times. CDR3 residues: CSVSDYSSNTGELFF. The DNA for the CDR3 is TGCAGCGTGTCAGACTACTCTTCGAACACCGGGGAGCTGTTTTTT. V gene TRBV29-1 combines with J gene TRBJ2-2; perhaps TRBD2 as D (5 bases). From germline, CDR1 is SQVTM and CDR2 ANQGSEA. V lost 6 bases to trimming and J lost 0 bases, with 14 bases between them. The CDR3 is 15 amino acids.

This clonotype was counted at least ten times. Here the CDR3 reads CSAGGPWDEQYF. The CDR3, as DNA: TGCAGTGCTGGAGGGCCCTGGGACGAGCAGTACTTC. The V gene is TRBV20-1, the J gene TRBJ2-7; a possible D gene is TRBD2 (6 bases). Trimming shortened V by 5 bases and J by 5 bases, and 13 bases separated the two germline ends. CDR1 is DFQATT and CDR2 is SNEGSKA in the germline V gene (reference sequence). CDR3 length: 12 amino acids.

This clonotype came up many times. The chain is built from TRBV12-3 or TRBV12-4 and TRBJ1-1, with D possibly matching TRBD1 (5 bases). The V and J ends lost 3 bases and 5 bases respectively, with 13 bases between them. The CDR3 is 14 amino acids. The CDR3 reads CASSFQGGSTEAFF. The CDR3 DNA follows: TGTGCCAGCAGTTTTCAGGGAGGGTCGACTGAAGCTTTCTTT.